Presented here are 9 T cell receptor beta chains from one specimen sequenced in a study of shared clonotypes between healthy human individuals. Sequenced by immunoSEQ multiplex PCR; TCRdb stores in-frame clones only, minus some. The sample records over a million clones, approximately 68% being singletons. Specimen: memory CD4+ T cells sorted from blood. Indicated subset: CD45RA-negative fraction. The receptors stem from a man younger than 35 in good health.

This chain connects TRBV4-1 to TRBJ1-6; tentative D call: TRBD1 (5 bases). This CDR3 region has 15 residues. The V end lost 0 bases, the J end lost 10 bases, and 13 bases lay between the germline ends. Germline CDR1 is MGHRA and CDR2 is YSYEKL. CDR3 amino acids: CASSQEGQGGSPLHF. CDR3 bases: TGCGCCAGCAGCCAAGAAGGGCAGGGAGGGTCACCCCTCCACTTT.

This chain connects TRBV19 to TRBJ1-1; 7 bases align to TRBD1. V was pared by 5 bases and J by 1 base, with 10 bases of the junction left unmatched. CDR3 length: 16 residues. In germline, CDR1 is LNHDA, CDR2 SQIVND (reference sequence). The CDR3 DNA sequence: TGTGCCAGTAGTTCCCCGCACAGGGGAGAGAACACTGAAGCTTTCTTT. Amino acids: CASSSPHRGENTEAFF.

This clone was found a few times. V and J are TRBV6-6 and TRBJ2-5, with 10 bases identical to TRBD1. Germline V gene lookup returns CDR1 MNHNY and CDR2 SVGAGI (reference sequence). The trim removed 6 bases at V and 5 bases at J, leaving 9 bases unmatched. The CDR3 has 15 residues. In DNA form, the CDR3 reads TGTGCCAGCAGAACCGGGACAGGGGTAGGGGAGACCCAGTACTTC. Residues: CASRTGTGVGETQYF.

This sequence joins TRBV11-2 and TRBJ1-2; maybe TRBD1 (5 bases). Trimming took 1 base from V and 5 from J, leaving 11 bases between them. CDR1 SGHAT and CDR2 FQNNGV come from the germline V gene. The CDR3 totals 14 residues. CDR3 amino acids: CASSLGRAQYGYTF. CDR3 bases: TGTGCCAGCAGCTTAGGCAGGGCCCAATATGGCTACACCTTC.

The chain employs TRBV14 and TRBJ2-1; no reliable D call. CDR3 length equals 10 residues. Trimming cost V 8 bases and J 5 bases, with 4 bases left between them. Germline CDR1 and CDR2: SGHDN and FVKESK. CDR3 in DNA: TGTGCCAGCGGCAACAATGAGCAGTTCTTC. This encodes CASGNNEQFF.

The chain recombines TRBV6-5 with TRBJ1-2; D gene uncertain. V was clipped by 7 bases and J by 6 bases, with 12 bases between them. Germline V CDR1 and CDR2: MNHEY, SVGAGI. The CDR3 sequence is 12 residues long. The CDR3 DNA is TGTGCCAGCACTAAAGGGCTGAATGGCTACACCTTC. As protein: CASTKGLNGYTF.

V is TRBV10-3 and J is TRBJ1-1, with D tentatively TRBD1 (5 bases). Trimming cost V 2 bases and J 10 bases, with 17 bases left between them. The CDR3 totals 14 residues. From germline, CDR1 is ENHRY and CDR2 SYGVKD. The CDR3 DNA reads as TGTGCCATCAGTGAGACCGGGGGATCCAGCACAGCTTTCTTT. The encoded protein is CAISETGGSSTAFF.

The chain uses TRBV7-2 and TRBJ2-2; TRBD2 might be the D (6 bases). Germline CDR1 SGHTA, CDR2 FQGNSA. Trimming shortened V by 3 bases and J by 0 bases, and 17 bases separated the two germline ends. The CDR3 loop spans 18 amino acids. CDR3 in amino acids: CASSFLPGLDSNTGELFF. The DNA of the CDR3 is TGTGCCAGCAGCTTTTTACCGGGACTCGACTCGAACACCGGGGAGCTGTTTTTT.

This clone was recorded a few times. Germline is not matched at one junction end, which may reflect a read error. The rearrangement uses TRBV2 and TRBJ1-2, with D unclear. CDR1 SNHLY and CDR2 FYNNEI come from the germline V gene. This CDR3 has 13 residues. CDR3 loop: CASSLNGNDGYTF. The CDR3 coding sequence is TGTGCCAGCAGCTTGAATGGTAACGATGGCTACACCTTC.